The 2 T cell receptor beta chains listed next were all sequenced from one sample in a study of shared clonotypes between healthy human individuals. Assay used: immunoSEQ multiplex PCR; TCRdb lists only in-frame clones, some missing. In the table there are about 1.5 million clones, around 95% of which are singletons. The source material was naive CD4+ T cells sorted from blood. Subset defined: CD45RA+ positively selected. The source is a man aged 25-40 years in good health.

The chain carries TRBV5-1 and TRBJ2-1; a possible D gene is TRBD1 (5 bases). Trimming shortened V by 4 bases and J by 0 bases, and 17 bases separated the two germline ends. The germline V gene has CDR1 SGHRS and CDR2 YFSETQ. This CDR3 has 17 residues. The CDR3 nucleotides read TGCGCCAGCAGCAATATTAAAGGGGTGAGCTCCTACAATGAGCAGTTCTTC. Amino acid sequence: CASSNIKGVSSYNEQFF.

CDR3 coding DNA: TGTGCCAGCTCACCCGGGACAGGGTTGGGTTCTGGAAACACCATATATTTT. This codes for CASSPGTGLGSGNTIYF. The chain employs TRBV18 and TRBJ1-3, with TRBD1 matching 9 bases. This CDR3 region has 17 residues. Germline values: CDR1 KGHSH, CDR2 LQKENI. Germline trimming cut 3 bases from V and 1 base from J; bases unmatched to any gene: 7.